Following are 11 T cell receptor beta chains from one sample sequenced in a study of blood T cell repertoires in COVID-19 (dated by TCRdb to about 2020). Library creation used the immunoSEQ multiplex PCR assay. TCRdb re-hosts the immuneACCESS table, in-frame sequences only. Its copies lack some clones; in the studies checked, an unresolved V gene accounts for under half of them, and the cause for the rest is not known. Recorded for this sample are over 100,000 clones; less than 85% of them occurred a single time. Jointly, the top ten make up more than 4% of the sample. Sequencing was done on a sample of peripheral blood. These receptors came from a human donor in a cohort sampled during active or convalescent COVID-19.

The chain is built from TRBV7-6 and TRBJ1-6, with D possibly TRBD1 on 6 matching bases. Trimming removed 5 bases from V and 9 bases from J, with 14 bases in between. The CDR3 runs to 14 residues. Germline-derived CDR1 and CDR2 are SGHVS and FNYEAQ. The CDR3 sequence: CASSITGIRSPLHF. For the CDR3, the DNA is TGTGCCAGCAGCATTACAGGGATTCGTTCACCCCTCCACTTT.

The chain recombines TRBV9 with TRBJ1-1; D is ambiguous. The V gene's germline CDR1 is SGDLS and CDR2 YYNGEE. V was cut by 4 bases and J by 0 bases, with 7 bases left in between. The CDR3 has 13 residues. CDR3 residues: CASSPRMNTEAFF. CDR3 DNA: TGTGCCAGCAGCCCGCGAATGAACACTGAAGCTTTCTTT.

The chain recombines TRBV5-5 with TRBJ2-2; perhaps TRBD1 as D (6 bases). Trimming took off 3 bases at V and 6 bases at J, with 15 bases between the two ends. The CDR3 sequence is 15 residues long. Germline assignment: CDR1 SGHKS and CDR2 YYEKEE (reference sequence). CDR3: CASSSQNRVAGELFF. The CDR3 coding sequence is TGTGCCAGCAGCTCTCAAAACAGGGTGGCCGGGGAGCTGTTTTTT.

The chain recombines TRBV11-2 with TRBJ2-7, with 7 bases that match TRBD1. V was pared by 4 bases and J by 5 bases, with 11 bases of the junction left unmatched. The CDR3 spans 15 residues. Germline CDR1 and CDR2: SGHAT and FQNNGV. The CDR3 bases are TGTGCCAGCAGCTCGGACAGGTGGAGAATCAACGAGCAGTACTTC. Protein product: CASSSDRWRINEQYF.

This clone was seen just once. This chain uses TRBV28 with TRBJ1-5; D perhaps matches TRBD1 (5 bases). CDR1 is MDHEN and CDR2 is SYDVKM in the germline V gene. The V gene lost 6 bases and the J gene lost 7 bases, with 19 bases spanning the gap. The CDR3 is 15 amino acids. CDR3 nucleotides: TGTGCCAGCAGCGGAACTGGGGCGGTGGGGCAGCCCCAGCATTTT. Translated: CASSGTGAVGQPQHF. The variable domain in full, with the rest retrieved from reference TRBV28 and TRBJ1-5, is DVKVTQSSRYLVKRTGEKVFLECVQDMDHENMFWYRQDPGLGLRLIYFSYDVKMKEKGDIPEGYSVSREKKERFSLILESASTNQTSMYLCASSGTGAVGQPQHFGDGTRLSIL.

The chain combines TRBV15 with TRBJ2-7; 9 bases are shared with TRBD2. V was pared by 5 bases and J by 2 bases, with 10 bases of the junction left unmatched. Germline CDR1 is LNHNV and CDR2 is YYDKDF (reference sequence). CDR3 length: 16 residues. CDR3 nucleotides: TGTGCCACCAGCTTGGGGCCGACTAGCGGAGCCTACGAGCAGTACTTC. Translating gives CATSLGPTSGAYEQYF. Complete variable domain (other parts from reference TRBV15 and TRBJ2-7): DAMVIQNPRYQVTQFGKPVTLSCSQTLNHNVMYWYQQKSSQAPKLLFHYYDKDFNNEADTPDNFQSRRPNTSFCFLDIRSPGLGDTAMYLCATSLGPTSGAYEQYFGPGTRLTVT.

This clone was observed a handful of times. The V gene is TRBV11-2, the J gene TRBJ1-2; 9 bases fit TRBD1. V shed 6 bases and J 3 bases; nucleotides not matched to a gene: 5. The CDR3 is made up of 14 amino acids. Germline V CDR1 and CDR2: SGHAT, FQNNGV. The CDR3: CASRNRGRDYGYTF. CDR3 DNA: TGTGCCAGCAGAAACAGGGGGCGCGACTATGGCTACACCTTC.

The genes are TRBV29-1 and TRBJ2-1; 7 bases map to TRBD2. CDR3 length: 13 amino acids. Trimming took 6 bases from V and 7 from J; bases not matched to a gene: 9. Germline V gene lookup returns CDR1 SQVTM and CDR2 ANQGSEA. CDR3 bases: TGCAGCGTAATAGCGGGTAGTGGGAATGAGCAGTTCTTC. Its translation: CSVIAGSGNEQFF.

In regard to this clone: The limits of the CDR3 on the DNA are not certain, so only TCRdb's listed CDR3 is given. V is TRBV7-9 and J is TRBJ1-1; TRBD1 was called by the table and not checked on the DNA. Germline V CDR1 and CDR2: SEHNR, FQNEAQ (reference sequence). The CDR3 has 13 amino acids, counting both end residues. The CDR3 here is CASILAANTEAFF.

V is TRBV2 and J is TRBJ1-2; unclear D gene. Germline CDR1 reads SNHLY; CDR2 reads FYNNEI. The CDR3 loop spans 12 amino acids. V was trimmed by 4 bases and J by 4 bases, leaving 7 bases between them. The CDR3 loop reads CASSVSGYGYTF. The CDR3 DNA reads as TGTGCCAGCAGTGTTTCCGGCTATGGCTACACCTTC.

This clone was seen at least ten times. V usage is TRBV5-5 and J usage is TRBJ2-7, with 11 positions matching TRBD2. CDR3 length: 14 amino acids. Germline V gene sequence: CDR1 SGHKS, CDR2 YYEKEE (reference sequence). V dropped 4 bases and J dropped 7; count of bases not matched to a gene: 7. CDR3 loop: CASSKGLAEGEQYF. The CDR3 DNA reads TGTGCCAGCAGCAAGGGACTAGCGGAGGGGGAGCAGTACTTC.